This TCR beta chain is from a study of vaccination effects on CD4 cells after COVID-19. In the study overall: Each culture well received a few million PBMC. These cells were then cultured in IMDM with around 9.6 IU/ml IL-2 and roughly 10 ug/ml peptides.

There are 14 residues in the CDR3. J lost 5 bases, V lost 5 bases, and 3 bases had no gene match. CDR1 is KGHSH and CDR2 is LQKENI in the germline V gene. Isolating CD4+ T cells followed 9 to 10 days of culture. Every participant took two doses of the BNT162b2 or mRNA-1273 vaccine. Neither prior SARS-CoV-2 infection nor positive nucleocapsid antibodies were present in the vaccine recipients. Worth noting for this clone: Its antigen is currently unknown.

Assay used: immunoSEQ multiplex PCR; TCRdb lists only in-frame clones, some missing. Seen here are 66,000 or so clones, less than 85% observed once, and the top ten hold around 2.5%. This sequence joins TRBV18 and TRBJ2-1; 10 nucleotides align to TRBD2. The sample here was CD4+ T cells from PBMCs cultured without peptide, taken after COVID-19 vaccination. The TCR comes from a human donor who received a COVID-19 vaccine. The CDR3 nucleotides are TGTGCCAGCTCAGAAGGACTAGCGGACAATGAGCAGTTCTTC. Its protein is CASSEGLADNEQFF. Drawing the rest from reference TRBV18 and TRBJ2-1, the complete variable domain is NAGVMQNPRHLVRRRGQEARLRCSPMKGHSHVYWYRQLPEEGLKFMVYLQKENIIDESGMPKERFSAEFPKEGPSILRIQQVVRGDSAAYFCASSEGLADNEQFFGPGTRLTVL.